This T cell receptor beta chain was retrieved from a study of blood T cells in healthy people across ages (dated by TCRdb to the mid-2010s). Regarding the complete study: Template switching captured roughly one uniquely barcoded TCR beta cDNA molecule per two T cells in model experiments. Four age groups were formed from the donors: young (average approximately 15 years), middle-aged (roughly 38), aged (around 68) and long-lived (more than 75). To avoid experimental bias, donors of different ages were spread randomly across the sequencing lanes. Using the same blood draw, the study looked at two additional independent replicas of 1 million unique cDNA reads for two donors, one aged 18 to 30 and the other aged 80 or older. The study measured age-related changes in TCR beta repertoire diversity using deep sequencing normalized with unique cDNA molecular identifiers. General conclusions and limits of the study: Compared with the aged group, the long-lived group had more naive CD4+ T cells, fewer expanded clones and increased TCR diversity, a pattern suggesting age selection. Conclusive comparison of naive and antigen-experienced compartments was prevented by the profiling of bulk unsorted PBMCs. Estimates of total diversity based on one million sequenced T cells were considered lower bounds and underestimates. Observed TCR beta diversity per million T cells fell roughly linearly with age, and a significant reduction was already apparent by age around 40. The percentage of naive T cells measured by flow cytometry correlated strongly with observed TCR beta diversity. The CMV infection status of donors was not known, potentially confounding age-related changes in expanded clonotypes.

The 40 or so donors, aged 6 to 90 years, were systemically healthy Caucasian individuals from Russia. Each donor gave ten milliliters of peripheral blood, drawn into EDTA-treated Vacutainer tubes. Ficoll-Paque density-gradient centrifugation was used to isolate PBMCs, with at least 7 million per sample. Trizol reagent was used to extract total RNA from PBMCs, with at least 6 micrograms per sample. Naive CD45RAhigh/CD27high T cell percentages were measured by flow cytometry on a PBMC aliquot from every donor. Remarks on this clonotype: This clone's antigen is unknown. One end of the junction fails to match germline, which may point to a read error.

From the germline V gene, CDR1 is KGHSH and CDR2 is LQKENI. The CDR3 has 14 amino acids, counting the end cysteine and phenylalanine. Of the read, only the CDR3 DNA is kept; its 42 bases are in frame from base 1. The library relied on 5' RACE. Sequencing took place on an Illumina HiSeq 2500. A second roughly 6 to 12 cycle PCR used a sample-barcoded 5' primer and a J-beta primer mix. Each TCR beta cDNA molecule received a unique molecular identifier from a template-switch 5' adaptor carrying 12 random nucleotides. At least 3 million CDR3-containing paired-end reads were obtained from each sample. The Mint cDNA synthesis kit, primed by a TRBC-specific oligonucleotide, was used to synthesize first-strand cDNA from all RNA. Following uracil-DNA glycosylase treatment, all cDNA underwent a first 18-cycle PCR with the universal primers M1SS and BC2_uni_R. Per the authors' processing: For normalization, 1 million high-quality reads were randomly selected from each sample, with every read carrying a distinct molecular identifier. Reads with shared molecular identifiers were discarded instead of being binned into consensus sequences. MiTCR, run with a Q25 quality threshold and the strictest error-elimination algorithm, handled CDR3 identification, clonotype clustering and error correction. A nonparametric unseen species model with Euler transformation was used to estimate a lower bound on total TCR beta diversity. TCRdb cleaned the public reads at Q25 with fastp, built clones with MiXCR and kept in-frame beta chains. For every CDR3 protein sequence, its rows merge into one entry that carries the most common genes and DNA. The V and J calls here are based on TCRdb, not the publication. For this sample the table gives approximately 700,000 distinct CDR3 sequences, of which about 34% were detected only once. Approximately 15% of the sample belongs to the ten largest clones.

The receptor chain draws on TRBV18 and TRBJ1-5; TRBD1 lines up with 8 middle nucleotides. This sequence originates from an elderly woman in good health. Donor details come from another sample of the same person, matched by shared clones. Sequencing input: blood. The CDR3 protein: CAGSLQGAAQPQHF. The DNA reads TGTGCCGGCTCACTTCAGGGGGCGGCTCAGCCCCAGCATTTT.